Described below is a single TCR beta chain sequence and its context. TCRdb keeps only in-frame clones here, not all; method: immunoSEQ multiplex PCR. The sample shows roughly 160,000 clones, approximately 81% of them seen only once. The sample comes from a study of blood T cell repertoires in COVID-19. The CDR3 totals 14 residues. V was clipped by 7 bases and J by 2 bases, with 12 bases between them. CDR1 and CDR2 from the germline V gene are SGHRS and YFSETQ. The chain is built from TRBV5-1 and TRBJ2-2; TRBD2 might be the D (5 bases). Sequenced material: peripheral blood. The receptor was isolated from a woman aged 50 to 60 with COVID-19, enrolled during active disease. In nucleotides, the CDR3 is TGCGCCAGCGCCGGGGTTCTTAACACCGGGGAGCTGTTTTTT. It translates to CASAGVLNTGELFF.